The table lists the clone carrying this T cell receptor beta chain with many counts. As yet, its antigen is unknown. Using RNA template, CDR3s of TCR alpha and beta were amplified with iRepertoire arm-PCR. TCRdb fed the multiplex PCR reads into MiXCR, producing one record per CDR3 protein. This sample has around 99,000 distinct CDR3 sequences, with about 25% found just once. The data belong to a study of glioma-infiltrating T cells. Study-level points and caveats: Tissue-blood divergence was below expectation in non-neoplastic patients, above in gliomas.

The CDR3 has 14 residues. Germline trimming cut 4 bases from V and 6 bases from J; bases unmatched to any gene: 3. Germline CDR1 and CDR2: MNHEY and SVGEGT. The rearrangement joins TRBV6-2 or TRBV6-3 to TRBJ2-3; 11 bases are a match to TRBD1. What was sequenced was glioma tissue, nonneoplastic brain tissue, or PBMCs (not recorded which). The sequence was collected from a human donor with low-grade glioma or glioblastoma, undergoing nonglioma brain surgery, or in good health (not recorded which). The CDR3 loop reads CASSSGQGVDTQYF. In DNA, the CDR3 is TGTGCCAGCAGTTCGGGACAGGGGGTTGATACGCAGTATTTT.